This T cell receptor (beta chain) was retrieved from a study of blood T cell repertoires in COVID-19. The overall study: T cells, B-cell-depleted T cells, or PBMCs provided the cDNA or gDNA that served as material.

Germline CDR1 reads SGHDN; CDR2 reads FVKESK. This CDR3 region has 12 residues. V shed 8 bases and J shed 3 bases, with 11 bases lying between them. The authors' processing: Estimates of nucleated cell counts were drawn from the amplification of reference gene primers. TCRdb's copy holds only in-frame clones and misses some; the assay was immunoSEQ multiplex PCR. V and J calls and clone size are given by that table; D and trimming were obtained from the DNA. Of over 75,000 clones detected, 82% appear once; the ten largest clones hold 1.2%. The receptor's source is a woman older than 75 with acute or convalescent COVID-19. The chain employs TRBV14 and TRBJ2-7; perhaps TRBD2 as D (6 bases). The sequencing sample was made of peripheral blood. CDR3 nucleotides: TGTGCCAGCGGGGGGAGGTACTACGAGCAGTACTTC. Its protein is CASGGRYYEQYF.